The T cell receptor beta chain described here comes from a study of blood T cells in healthy people across ages. At least 6.5 million PBMCs were isolated per sample. With a J-beta primer mix and a sample-barcoded 5' primer, a second PCR ran about 6 to 11 cycles. At least 3 million CDR3-containing paired-end reads were obtained per sample. TCRdb itself ran the 5' RACE reads through MiXCR, one entry per CDR3 protein. The data contain around 1,700,000 distinct CDR3 sequences, 25% to 30% of them singletons. Trimming stripped 0 bases from V and 5 bases from J, with 13 bases between. This CDR3 is built from 15 residues. CDR1 and CDR2 from the germline V gene are MNHEY and SMNVEV (reference sequence).

The sample taken for sequencing was blood. The TCR originated in a woman aged 30 to 39 in good health. This rearrangement joins TRBV27 to TRBJ1-2; no reliable D call. The CDR3 protein is CASSLSPIPSYGYTF. As DNA, the CDR3 is TGTGCCAGCAGTTTATCCCCTATACCTTCTTATGGCTACACCTTC.